This T cell receptor (beta chain) was retrieved from a study of early T cells in non-severe SARS-CoV-2 infection. Across the study: Chains were unpaired, as sequencing was done on bulk RNA from unsorted whole blood. General observations from the study: VDJdb matches were skewed toward anti-spike CD8 T cell responses.

The trim removed 4 bases at V and 3 bases at J, leaving 6 bases unmatched. The CDR3 has 16 amino acids. The germline gives CDR1 MNHEY, CDR2 SMNVEV (reference sequence). Molecules of cDNA were individually given unique molecular identifiers that were attached to them. TCRdb ran MiXCR on the 5' RACE reads and lists one entry per CDR3 protein. The data contain 20,000 to 30,000 distinct CDR3 sequences, 4% to 5.5% of them singletons. This clonotype was seen at least ten times. Antigen unknown. The genes are TRBV27 and TRBJ1-1; 12 bases map to TRBD1. The sequenced sample was whole blood. This receptor was obtained from an adult who was a healthcare worker with PCR-confirmed SARS-CoV-2 infection or an uninfected control (not recorded which). As DNA, the CDR3 is TGTGCCAGCAGTTCCCTCGGGACAGGGGGCTACACTGAAGCTTTCTTT. Protein sequence: CASSSLGTGGYTEAFF.